This record concerns one T cell receptor beta chain sequence. What it binds is unknown. Clones were sequenced by immunoSEQ multiplex PCR, and TCRdb holds only the in-frame ones, with some missing. The sample has more than 20,000 clones; over 65% are singletons. The entry originates in a study of OX40 agonist ivuxolimab in advanced cancers. Study-wide context: The dose-escalation group included hepatocellular carcinoma, melanoma, renal cell carcinoma and head and neck cancer. Anti-PD-1, anti-PD-L1 or anti-CTLA-4 therapy given earlier was allowed, and roughly 40% had some.

The length of the CDR3 is 14 residues. Germline V gene data show CDR1 as MNHEY and CDR2 as SMNVEV (reference sequence). Trimming removed 7 bases from V and 7 bases from J, with 17 bases in between. Study conclusions and caveats: Both blood CD4+ and CD8+ T cells showed clonal growth by week 6 at 0.1 to 3.0 mg/kg.

The gene calls are TRBV27 and TRBJ2-1, with D hard to call. The source was CD4+ or CD8+ T cells sorted from blood, collected in a trial of the OX40 agonist ivuxolimab. The TCR originated in an adult with an advanced solid tumor such as melanoma, head and neck, liver or kidney cancer. This CDR3 is CASTPRAPENEQFF. DNA of the CDR3: TGTGCCAGCACCCCCCGGGCACCTGAGAATGAGCAGTTCTTC.